The next 8 T cell receptor beta chains were all read from a single sample in a study of blood T cell repertoires in COVID-19. The protocol was immunoSEQ multiplex PCR, while the TCRdb copy is restricted to in-frame clones and leaves out a portion. The table has under 300,000 clones, about 80% seen once. The sample consisted of peripheral blood. The receptors were gathered from a woman older than 75 with acute or convalescent COVID-19.

V usage is TRBV7-9 and J usage is TRBJ2-7; weak D call: TRBD2 (7 bases). Trimming removed 3 bases at V and 7 bases at J, with 16 bases between. In germline, CDR1 is SEHNR, CDR2 FQNEAQ (reference sequence). The CDR3 runs to 14 residues. DNA of the CDR3: TGTGCCAGCAGCTTCGTCGTTGAGGGGGGGGAGCAGTACTTC. Protein: CASSFVVEGGEQYF.

The CDR3 nucleotides read TGTGCCAGCAGTTACTCGACCAGGGACACTGAAGCTTTCTTT. Its translation is CASSYSTRDTEAFF. The V and J genes are TRBV6-5 and TRBJ1-1; D may be TRBD1 (5 bases). The CDR3 contains 14 residues. Between the trimmed V and J ends, which lost 0 bases and 3 bases, there was a span of 8 bases. Germline CDR1 reads MNHEY; CDR2 reads SVGAGI.

The gene calls are TRBV5-8 and TRBJ1-2, with 9 bases lining up with TRBD1. The junction had 7 bases not matched to a gene; V was cut back by 0 bases and J by 7 bases. In germline, CDR1 is SGHTS, CDR2 YDEGEE. The CDR3 covers 15 residues. Written as DNA, the CDR3 is TGTGCCAGCAGCTTGGGGGACAGGGACCCCACTGGCTACACCTTC. Protein sequence: CASSLGDRDPTGYTF.

The rearrangement uses TRBV28 and TRBJ2-2; D might be TRBD1 (5 bases). Germline CDR1 and CDR2: MDHEN and SYDVKM. The V end was cut by 6 bases, the J end by 1 base, with 12 bases between. This CDR3 is built from 15 residues. In DNA, the CDR3 is TGTGCCAGCAGCCTCCTTCAGGGGAACACCGGGGAGCTGTTTTTT. This gives the protein CASSLLQGNTGELFF.

The chain links TRBV5-4 to TRBJ1-5; TRBD1 agrees at 7 bases. Germline V CDR1 and CDR2: SGHNT, YYREEE (reference sequence). The CDR3 consists of 14 residues. V shed 3 bases, J shed 3 bases, and the junction held 3 bases outside the gene matches. The chain's CDR3 is CASSWGQLNQPQHF. In DNA form, the CDR3 reads TGTGCCAGCAGCTGGGGACAGCTCAATCAGCCCCAGCATTTT.

This clone has just one count. The chain employs TRBV28 and TRBJ2-7; D is possibly TRBD1 (6 bases). The V gene's germline CDR1 is MDHEN and CDR2 SYDVKM. There are 15 residues in the CDR3. V dropped 6 bases and J dropped 3 bases, with 18 bases sitting between them. CDR3 region: CASRNQGKTLYEQYF. The CDR3 DNA reads as TGTGCCAGCAGAAACCAGGGGAAAACACTCTACGAGCAGTACTTC.

DNA for the CDR3: TGTGCCTGGAACACAGGCGGTAGCAATCAGCCCCAGCATTTT. Translated, it gives CAWNTGGSNQPQHF. The chain couples TRBV30 to TRBJ1-5, with D maybe TRBD1 (5 bases). The CDR3 has 14 residues. Trimming took off 4 bases at V and 0 bases at J, with 10 bases between the two ends. In germline, CDR1 is GTSNPN, CDR2 SVGIG (reference sequence).

The chain carries TRBV5-1 and TRBJ2-7; tentatively, D is TRBD2 (5 bases). Between the trimmed V and J ends, which lost 0 bases and 0 bases, there was a span of 10 bases. Germline-derived CDR1 and CDR2 are SGHRS and YFSETQ. CDR3 length equals 15 residues. The CDR3: CASSLVSGLSYEQYF. The CDR3 DNA reads TGCGCCAGCAGCTTGGTGAGCGGCCTCTCCTACGAGCAGTACTTC.